Shown below are 23 T cell receptor beta chains from a single sample sequenced in a study of T cell responses to AZD1222 COVID-19 vaccine. The table came from immunoSEQ multiplex PCR; TCRdb's copy has only in-frame clones and leaves some out. Here the sample spans roughly 110,000 clones, 92% being singletons. The sequencing here drew on peripheral blood, taken 28 days after the second AZD1222 dose. These TCRs come from an adult who received the AZD1222 COVID-19 vaccine.

V gene TRBV29-1 combines with J gene TRBJ1-1; D ambiguous. CDR1 is SQVTM, CDR2 ANQGSEA, per germline. The CDR3 spans 13 residues. The ends were cut back, 3 bases at V and 0 bases at J, with 8 bases in the middle. The CDR3 region has the DNA TGCAGCGTTGAGGGTCGGATGAACACTGAAGCTTTCTTT. The encoded protein is CSVEGRMNTEAFF. Complete variable domain (other parts from reference TRBV29-1 and TRBJ1-1): SAVISQKPSRDICQRGTSLTIQCQVDSQVTMMFWYRQQPGQSLTLIATANQGSEATYESGFVIDKFPISRPNLTFSTLTVSNMSPEDSSIYLCSVEGRMNTEAFFGQGTRLTVV.

CDR3 sequence: CASSWPGVSHEQYF. The CDR3 coding sequence is TGTGCCAGCAGTTGGCCAGGGGTTTCTCACGAGCAGTACTTC. The chain is built from TRBV6-2 or TRBV6-3 and TRBJ2-7; a weak D match, TRBD1 (6 bases). This CDR3 region has 14 residues. Trimming stripped 4 bases from V and 5 bases from J, with 15 bases between. Per the germline V gene, CDR1 is MNHEY and CDR2 is SVGEGT.

The chain has TRBV2 and TRBJ1-5, with D uncertain. Trimming cost V 5 bases and J 2 bases, with 10 bases left between them. The CDR3 loop spans 14 amino acids. The germline V gene has CDR1 SNHLY and CDR2 FYNNEI. The CDR3 DNA reads TGTGCCAGCAGTCCCTGGACGGGCAATCAGCCCCAGCATTTT. This gives the protein CASSPWTGNQPQHF. Full variable domain (outside the CDR3, taken from reference TRBV2 and TRBJ1-5): EPEVTQTPSHQVTQMGQEVILRCVPISNHLYFYWYRQILGQKVEFLVSFYNNEISEKSEIFDDQFSVERPDGSNFTLKIRSTKLEDSAMYFCASSPWTGNQPQHFGDGTRLSIL.

The rearrangement links TRBV4-2 to TRBJ2-5, with D unresolved. Trimming shortened V by 0 bases and J by 5 bases, and 13 bases separated the two germline ends. The CDR3 is 15 residues long. Looked up from germline, CDR1 is LGHNA and CDR2 is YNFKEQ. CDR3 nucleotide sequence: TGTGCCAGCAGCCAAGATCTAAGGTCCTGGGAGACCCAGTACTTC. As protein: CASSQDLRSWETQYF.

The gene calls are TRBV18 and TRBJ2-2, with unresolved D. Per the germline V gene, CDR1 is KGHSH and CDR2 is LQKENI. The CDR3 sequence is 12 residues long. The V end lost 1 base, the J end lost 7 bases, and 4 bases lay between the germline ends. The CDR3 here is CASSPRIGELFF. The CDR3 coding sequence is TGTGCCAGCTCACCACGAATCGGGGAGCTGTTTTTT.

CDR3 region: CASSLRDGATNEKLFF. The CDR3 nucleotides are TGTGCCAGCAGCCTCCGGGACGGTGCAACTAATGAAAAACTGTTTTTT. V gene TRBV7-9 combines with J gene TRBJ1-4, with D possibly TRBD1 on 5 matching bases. Per germline, CDR1 SEHNR and CDR2 FQNEAQ (reference sequence). V dropped 5 bases and J dropped 0 bases, with 13 bases sitting between them. This CDR3 region has 16 residues.

The chain employs TRBV28 and TRBJ1-5, with 9 bases identical to TRBD1. The V gene's germline CDR1 is MDHEN and CDR2 SYDVKM. V gave up 10 bases and J gave up 7 bases; unmatched junction bases: 5. This CDR3 has 12 amino acids. The CDR3 is CATSGQGQPQHF. As DNA, the CDR3 is TGTGCCACCTCGGGACAGGGCCAGCCCCAGCATTTT.

The V and J genes are TRBV4-3 and TRBJ2-7; 9 bases are shared with TRBD1. The CDR3 totals 14 residues. CDR1 and CDR2 (germline): LGHNA, YSLEER. With V trimmed by 5 bases and J by 3 bases, 5 bases remained unmatched. The CDR3 nucleotides read TGCGCCAGCAGCTTCCGGGACAGGGTCTACGAGCAGTACTTC. It encodes CASSFRDRVYEQYF.

This clone was recorded only once. This chain uses TRBV19 with TRBJ1-3; D remains unclear. The germline gives CDR1 LNHDA, CDR2 SQIVND (reference sequence). The CDR3 sequence is 11 residues long. V dropped 6 bases and J dropped 4 bases, with 4 bases sitting between them. The CDR3 is CASRAGNTIYF. The CDR3 DNA is TGTGCCAGTAGGGCCGGAAACACCATATATTTT.

The rearrangement links TRBV25-1 to TRBJ1-1, with D tentatively TRBD1 (5 bases). CDR3 length equals 12 residues. Between the trimmed V and J ends, which lost 6 bases and 5 bases, there was a span of 10 bases. Per the germline V gene, CDR1 is MGHDK and CDR2 is SYGVNS. The CDR3 loop reads CASRAGSTEAFF. The CDR3 bases are TGTGCCAGCAGGGCAGGGAGTACTGAAGCTTTCTTT.

J is TRBJ2-1 and V is TRBV6-1; perhaps TRBD1 as D (5 bases). CDR3 length equals 13 residues. V gave up 2 bases and J gave up 12 bases, with 14 bases separating them. Germline CDR1 is MNHNS and CDR2 is SASEGT. The chain's CDR3 is CASSEPLQDRQFF. The CDR3 DNA reads as TGTGCCAGCAGTGAACCCCTACAGGACCGGCAGTTCTTC.

V usage is TRBV2 and J usage is TRBJ1-6; D remains ambiguous. The V and J ends lost 6 bases and 6 bases respectively, with 15 bases between them. The CDR3 totals 15 residues. Germline V lookup: CDR1 SNHLY, CDR2 FYNNEI. This CDR3 is CASSPSTGPNSPLHF. CDR3 nucleotide sequence: TGTGCCAGCAGCCCCTCGACTGGGCCTAATTCACCCCTCCACTTT.

V usage is TRBV27 and J usage is TRBJ1-2; 7 nucleotides line up with TRBD1. Trimming cost V 3 bases and J 6 bases; bases outside gene matches: 10. The CDR3 spans 15 residues. Germline CDR1 MNHEY, CDR2 SMNVEV (reference sequence). CDR3 bases: TGTGCCAGCAGTTTTCGACAGACAGGGCTTAATGGCTACACCTTC. As protein: CASSFRQTGLNGYTF.

CDR3 residues: CASSLETISGSPLHF. DNA of the CDR3: TGTGCCAGCAGCTTAGAGACGATTTCCGGTTCACCCCTCCACTTT. The chain combines TRBV7-8 with TRBJ1-6, with unresolved D. CDR3 length: 15 residues. The V end was cut by 1 base, the J end by 9 bases, with 13 bases between. Germline V gene lookup returns CDR1 SGHVS and CDR2 FQNEAQ.

This clone was seen once. The J gene is TRBJ2-2, the V gene TRBV7-2; 7 nucleotides align to TRBD1. Germline trimming cut 6 bases from V and 6 bases from J; bases unmatched to any gene: 4. This CDR3 contains 13 residues. From germline, CDR1 is SGHTA and CDR2 FQGNSA. The CDR3 nucleotides read TGTGCCAGCAGTTACCAGGGGGCCGGGGAGCTGTTTTTT. It yields the protein CASSYQGAGELFF.

In this sample, this clone turned up once. This chain links TRBV7-9 with TRBJ2-7; the match to TRBD2 covers 11 bases. The CDR3 is made up of 16 amino acids. After removal of 5 bases from V and 0 bases from J, the junction contained 6 bases not matched to a gene. Looked up from germline, CDR1 is SEHNR and CDR2 is FQNEAQ (reference sequence). CDR3 sequence: CASSPAGTSGSYEQYF. The DNA for the CDR3 is TGTGCCAGCAGCCCAGCGGGGACTAGCGGCTCCTACGAGCAGTACTTC.

This clone was seen only a few times. The CDR3 loop is CASSVMLAGTSTDTQYF. The CDR3, as DNA: TGTGCCAGCAGTGTAATGTTAGCGGGAACTAGCACAGATACGCAGTATTTT. This sequence joins TRBV6-1 and TRBJ2-3, with TRBD2 matching over 8 bases. This CDR3 is 17 amino acids long. CDR1 is MNHNS and CDR2 is SASEGT in the germline V gene. V gave up 4 bases and J gave up 0 bases; unmatched junction bases: 9.

The chain joins TRBV7-8 to TRBJ1-5; D gene uncertain. The CDR3 spans 15 residues. The V gene's germline CDR1 is SGHVS and CDR2 FQNEAQ. The germline V and J ends were trimmed by 1 base and 4 bases, with 11 bases remaining between them. CDR3 DNA sequence: TGTGCCAGCAGCTTAGGGCGGCTTTTTAATCAGCCCCAGCATTTT. Its protein is CASSLGRLFNQPQHF.

The chain couples TRBV7-9 to TRBJ1-1; TRBD1 might be the D (5 bases). Trimming took 3 bases from V and 6 from J, leaving 8 bases between them. The CDR3 totals 12 residues. Germline CDR1 is SEHNR and CDR2 is FQNEAQ (reference sequence). The CDR3, as DNA: TGTGCCAGCAGCTTGGAGGGGTCTGAAGCTTTCTTT. Its protein product is CASSLEGSEAFF.

This clone has only a few counts. The rearrangement links TRBV2 to TRBJ1-2, with a possible D match to TRBD1 (5 bases). Germline CDR1 is SNHLY and CDR2 is FYNNEI. V was shortened by 1 base and J by 4 bases, with 19 bases between the two germline ends. The CDR3 has 17 amino acids. In DNA form, the CDR3 reads TGTGCCAGCAGTGAAGTTGATTGGGGGTCGGGTAGCTATGGCTACACCTTC. It translates to CASSEVDWGSGSYGYTF.

This clone was seen a single time. V gene TRBV27 combines with J gene TRBJ1-5, with 7 bases aligning to TRBD1. Germline values: CDR1 MNHEY, CDR2 SMNVEV (reference sequence). The CDR3 contains 15 residues. The trim removed 5 bases at V and 11 bases at J, leaving 15 bases unmatched. As DNA, the CDR3 is TGTGCCAGCAGTCCATACTCGGACAGGCTGTTGTCCCAGCATTTT. Its protein is CASSPYSDRLLSQHF.

The chain uses TRBV18 and TRBJ1-1, with D possibly TRBD1 on 6 matching bases. The CDR3 has 14 amino acids. Trimming shortened V by 2 bases and J by 4 bases, and 11 bases separated the two germline ends. CDR1 KGHSH and CDR2 LQKENI come from the germline V gene. The CDR3 spells CASSPIQGGTEAFF. The CDR3, as DNA: TGTGCCAGCTCACCAATACAGGGTGGCACTGAAGCTTTCTTT.

With respect to this clone: An end of the junction differs from the germline gene, which may be a read error. This rearrangement joins TRBV18 to TRBJ1-6; possible D gene TRBD1, 6 bases. CDR3 length: 15 residues. CDR1 is KGHSH, CDR2 LQKENI, per germline. The CDR3 protein is CASSPRTGADAPLHF. CDR3 nucleotide sequence: TGTGCCAGCTCGCCACGGACGGGGGCTGACGCACCCCTCCACTTT. Variable domain in full (rest from reference TRBV18 and TRBJ1-6): NAGVMQNPRHLVRRRGQEARLRCSPMKGHSHVYWYRQLPEEGLKFMVYLQKENIIDESGMPKERFSAEFPKEGPSILRIQQVVRGDSAAYFCASSPRTGADAPLHFGNGTRLTVT.